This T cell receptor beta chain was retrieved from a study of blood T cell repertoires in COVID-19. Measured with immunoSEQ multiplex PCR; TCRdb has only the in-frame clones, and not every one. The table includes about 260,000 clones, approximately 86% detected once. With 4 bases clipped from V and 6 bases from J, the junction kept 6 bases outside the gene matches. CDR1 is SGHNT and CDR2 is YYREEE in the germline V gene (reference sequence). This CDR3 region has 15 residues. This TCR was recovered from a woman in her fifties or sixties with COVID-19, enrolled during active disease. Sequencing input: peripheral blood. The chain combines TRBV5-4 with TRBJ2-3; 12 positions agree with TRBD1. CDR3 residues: CASSPPGQGADTQYF. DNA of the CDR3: TGTGCCAGCAGCCCACCGGGACAGGGGGCGGATACGCAGTATTTT. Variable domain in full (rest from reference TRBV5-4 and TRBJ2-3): ETGVTQSPTHLIKTRGQQVTLRCSSQSGHNTVSWYQQALGQGPQFIFQYYREEENGRGNFPPRFSGLQFPNYSSELNVNALELDDSALYLCASSPPGQGADTQYFGPGTRLTVL.